The clone carrying this T cell receptor (beta chain) qualifies as medium-sized. Antigen: not known. Findings and limits, study-wide: Tumor memory CD4+ T cell TCR gene usage was found to cluster with blood and lymph node memory CD4+ cells and with lymph node naive CD4+ cells.

This CDR3 is 15 amino acids long. Deletions cut 2 bases from V and 6 bases from J, with 16 bases between. Treg sorting used a CD4+CD25+CD127-/low gate. The TRBV12-4/TRBJ1-2 clonotypes were amplified using barcode primers with ligated adaptors. TCRdb re-called the multiplex PCR reads through MiXCR, storing one row per CDR3 protein. This table has about a thousand distinct CDR3 sequences, approximately 2.5% appearing once. Material: Tregs sorted from blood. This chain joins TRBV12-3 or TRBV12-4 and TRBJ1-2; TRBD1 might be the D (5 bases). The receptor was derived from a female donor with breast cancer. The CDR3 bases are TGTGCCAGCAGTTTAATGGGGCAGGATGGTCATGGCTACACCTTC. Residues: CASSLMGQDGHGYTF.